The present T cell receptor (beta chain) was sequenced within a study of cytomegalovirus exposure and HLA in healthy donors. As regards this clone: The antigen remains unidentified.

Primers for the PCR totalled 60 Vbeta and 13 Jbeta. Clones were read by immunoSEQ multiplex PCR, and TCRdb kept only the in-frame ones, dropping some. The sample shows under 200,000 clones, and 6.5% sits with its ten largest clones. General observations from the study: It emerged from a later analysis that several of the most significant clusters appeared to be linked to common viral pathogens. A few of the chains that were CMV-associated were confirmed in vitro to be specific for CMV antigens. Analysis was carried out at a later point, and it linked a missense DCLRE1C variant to TCR beta V- and J-gene trimming.

The sequencing sample was made of PBMCs. This TCR was recovered from a man aged 25 to 40 in good health and CMV-seronegative.

As DNA, the CDR3 is TGCGCCAGCAGCCGGGACAGTATTTATGAAAAACTGTTTTTT. Protein: CASSRDSIYEKLFF. The V call is TRBV4-3, the J call TRBJ1-4, with TRBD1 identical over 7 bases. V gave up 4 bases and J gave up 6 bases; unmatched junction bases: 5. The CDR3 is 14 residues long. Germline V gene lookup returns CDR1 LGHNA and CDR2 YSLEER.